Given below is one T cell receptor (beta chain) in context. Its antigen is unknown. Sequencing was performed with immunoSEQ multiplex PCR; in TCRdb, only in-frame clones are kept and a portion is missing. The sample shows 150,000 to 200,000 clones, approximately 92% of them seen only once. The data derive from a study of T cell responses to AZD1222 COVID-19 vaccine. Study-level points and caveats: Following two doses of AZD1222, Spike-specific TCR breadth and depth rose.

Losses at the gene ends were 3 bases for V and 2 bases for J; bases not matched to a gene: 5. The germline CDR1 and CDR2 sequences are SGHVS and FQNEAQ. CDR3 length: 16 amino acids. This sequence originates from an adult in good health. The chain carries TRBV7-8 and TRBJ1-5; 9 positions match TRBD1. The sample here was peripheral blood, taken on day 0 of AZD1222 vaccination. CDR3 bases: TGTGCCAGCAGCTTGTTGGGACAGGGTGGCAATCAGCCCCAGCATTTT. This gives the protein CASSLLGQGGNQPQHF.